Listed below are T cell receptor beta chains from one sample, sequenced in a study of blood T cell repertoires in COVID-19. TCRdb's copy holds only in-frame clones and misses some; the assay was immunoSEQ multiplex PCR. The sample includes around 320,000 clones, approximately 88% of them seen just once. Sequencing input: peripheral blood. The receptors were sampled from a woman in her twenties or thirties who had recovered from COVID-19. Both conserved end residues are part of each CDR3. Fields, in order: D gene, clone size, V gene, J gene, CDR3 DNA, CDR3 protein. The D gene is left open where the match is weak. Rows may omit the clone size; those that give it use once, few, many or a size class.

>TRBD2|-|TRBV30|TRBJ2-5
TGTGCCTGGGGGGGGAGGGTTCGAGAGACCCAGTACTTC
CAWGGRVRETQYF
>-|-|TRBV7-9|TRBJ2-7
TGTGCCAGCAGCTTGCAGGGTTTCGAGCAGTACTTC
CASSLQGFEQYF
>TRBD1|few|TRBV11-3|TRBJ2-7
TGTGCCAGCAGCTTAACAGGGGGCGAGCAGTACTTC
CASSLTGGEQYF
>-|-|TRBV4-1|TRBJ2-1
TGCGCCAGCAGCCCCCGGCGGGGTGAACCCCACGATGAGCAGTTCTTC
CASSPRRGEPHDEQFF
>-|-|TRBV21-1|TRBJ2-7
TGTGCCAGCAGCAAACAGAGGCAGGGGGCGGCCTACGAGCAGTACTTC
CASSKQRQGAAYEQYF
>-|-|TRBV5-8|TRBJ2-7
TGTGCCAGCCTTTACCGGGGTCCCTACGAGCAGTACTTC
CASLYRGPYEQYF
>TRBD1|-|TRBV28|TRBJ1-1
TGTGCCAGCAGTATACAGGGGACTGAAGCTTTCTTT
CASSIQGTEAFF
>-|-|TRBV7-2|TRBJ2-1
TGTGCCAGCAGTATTAGCAGGGGCTCCTACAATGAGCAGTTCTTC
CASSISRGSYNEQFF
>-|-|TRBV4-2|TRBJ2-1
TGTGCCAGCAGCCAAGGTCCCCCCCAGCGGCTCCACAATGAGCAGTTCTTC
CASSQGPPQRLHNEQFF
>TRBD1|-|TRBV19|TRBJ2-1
TGTGCCAGTAGTATGGGACAGGGAGGTTATGAGCAGTTCTTC
CASSMGQGGYEQFF
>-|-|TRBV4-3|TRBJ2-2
TGCGCCAGCAGCCAAGAGCCCAGGGCGGCCGGGGAGCTGTTTTTT
CASSQEPRAAGELFF
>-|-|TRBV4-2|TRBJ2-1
TGTGCCAGCAGCCAAGATTTGGCGGGGAGCAATGAGCAGTTCTTC
CASSQDLAGSNEQFF
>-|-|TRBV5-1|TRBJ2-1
TGCGCCAGCAGCCCCGGGTGGGGGCCGCTTGAGCAGTTCTTC
CASSPGWGPLEQFF
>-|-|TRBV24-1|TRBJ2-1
TGTGCCACGGCAGGCTCCTACAATGAGCAGTTCTTC
CATAGSYNEQFF
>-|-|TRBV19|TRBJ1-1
TGTGCCAGTAGCTTTAGCCAGGGGAGCACTGAAGCTTTCTTT
CASSFSQGSTEAFF
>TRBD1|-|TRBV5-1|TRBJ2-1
TGCGCCAGCAGCCAACCCCGGGACAGGAGGGGAATTTACAATGAGCAGTTCTTC
CASSQPRDRRGIYNEQFF
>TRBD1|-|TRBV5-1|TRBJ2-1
TGCGCCAGCAGCTTGTGGGGACAGGGGTTTGAAGATGAGCAGTTCTTC
CASSLWGQGFEDEQFF
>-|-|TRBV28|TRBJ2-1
TGTGCCAGCAGTCAGCGGAATGAGCAGTTCTTC
CASSQRNEQFF
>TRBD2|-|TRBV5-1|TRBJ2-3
TGCGCCAGCAGTCCGATAGCGGGGGGCACAGATACGCAGTATTTT
CASSPIAGGTDTQYF
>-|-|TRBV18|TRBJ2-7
TGTGCCAGCTCACCGTATCAGGGTTCAAACGAGCAGTACTTC
CASSPYQGSNEQYF
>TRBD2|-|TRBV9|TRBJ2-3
TGTGCCAGCAGAGGTGGCGGGGGGGACACAGATACGCAGTATTTT
CASRGGGGDTDTQYF
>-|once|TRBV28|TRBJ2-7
TGTGCCAGCAGCCCCGCCGGTGTGAGATACGAGCAGTACTTC
CASSPAGVRYEQYF
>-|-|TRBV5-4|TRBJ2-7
TGTGCCAGCAGCGATCAAGGACTTATGGGGCAGTACTTC
CASSDQGLMGQYF
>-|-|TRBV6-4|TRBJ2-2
TGTGCCAGCAGAGGGACTGACACCGGGGAGCTGTTTTTT
CASRGTDTGELFF
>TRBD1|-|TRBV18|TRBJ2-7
TGTGCCAGCTCACCGAATCGACAGGGGCAAGAGCAGTACTTC
CASSPNRQGQEQYF
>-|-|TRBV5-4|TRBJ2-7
TGTGCCAGCAGCTCCACGGTGACATATCCAAACGAGCAGTACTTC
CASSSTVTYPNEQYF
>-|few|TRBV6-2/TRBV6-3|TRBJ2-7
TGTGCCAGCAGTTACCCATCCTACGAGCAGTACTTC
CASSYPSYEQYF
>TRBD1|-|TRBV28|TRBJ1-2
TGTGCCAGCAGTACGACAGGGAAGGTTCACTATGGCTACACCTTC
CASSTTGKVHYGYTF
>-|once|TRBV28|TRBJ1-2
TGTGCCAGCTCAGTATACTATGGCTACACCTTC
CASSVYYGYTF
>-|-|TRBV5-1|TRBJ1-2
TGCGCCAGCAGCCCGCGACAGGACTATGGCTACACCTTC
CASSPRQDYGYTF
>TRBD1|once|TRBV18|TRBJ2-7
TGTGCCAGCTCACGAGGACAGGGGGCGATTTACGAGCAGTACTTC
CASSRGQGAIYEQYF
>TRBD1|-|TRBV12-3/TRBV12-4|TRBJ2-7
TGTGCCAGCACCCCGGACAGGGCACACGAGCAGTACTTC
CASTPDRAHEQYF
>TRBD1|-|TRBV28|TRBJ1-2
TGTGCCAGCAGTACCCCGAGGGGGCCTAACTATGGCTACACCTTC
CASSTPRGPNYGYTF
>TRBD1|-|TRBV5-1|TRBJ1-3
TGCGCCAGCAGCTTGGGGCAGGGGGTAAACACCATATATTTT
CASSLGQGVNTIYF
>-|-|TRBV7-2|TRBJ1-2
TGTGCCAGCAGCTTAAAAGGGGTTAACTATGGCTACACCTTC
CASSLKGVNYGYTF
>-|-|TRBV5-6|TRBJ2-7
TGTGCCAGCAGCTCATTAGCCTACGAGCAGTACTTC
CASSSLAYEQYF
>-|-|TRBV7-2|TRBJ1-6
TGTGCCAGCAGCTCCCGACAGAGCTCCTATAATTCACCCCTCCACTTT
CASSSRQSSYNSPLHF
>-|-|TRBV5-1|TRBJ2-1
TGCGCCAGCAGCACGACAGGTGGCGGGTCATACAATGAGCAGTTCTTC
CASSTTGGGSYNEQFF
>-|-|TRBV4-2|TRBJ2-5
TGTGCCAGCAGCCAAGTAGCGGGGACAGAAGAGACCCAGTACTTC
CASSQVAGTEETQYF
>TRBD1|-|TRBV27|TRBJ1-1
TGTGCCAGCAGTTTATCGACAGGGGAGTTCAACACTGAAGCTTTCTTT
CASSLSTGEFNTEAFF
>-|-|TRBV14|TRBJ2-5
TGTGCCAGCAGCCAAGATGTACAGACAGAAAAAGAGACCCAGTACTTC
CASSQDVQTEKETQYF
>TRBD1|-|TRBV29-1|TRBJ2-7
TGCAGCGTTCGACAGGGGGCATACGAGCAGTACTTC
CSVRQGAYEQYF
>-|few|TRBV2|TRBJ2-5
TGTGCCAGCAACCCTTGGGGTCAGGGGTCCGGGTCCCAGTACTTC
CASNPWGQGSGSQYF
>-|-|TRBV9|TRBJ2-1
TGTGCCAGCAGCATACTCGGGGGCTCCTACAATGAGCAGTTCTTC
CASSILGGSYNEQFF
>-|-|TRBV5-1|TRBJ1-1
TGCGCCAGCAGCTTCCAGGGCGGGATGAACACTGAAGCTTTCTTT
CASSFQGGMNTEAFF
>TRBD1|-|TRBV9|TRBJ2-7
TGTGCCAGCAGCCCCCAGGGACAGGGAACCTACGAGCAGTACTTC
CASSPQGQGTYEQYF
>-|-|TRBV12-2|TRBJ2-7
TGTGCAAGTCGCCCCCGAACATCGACAGGGCCCTCCTACGAGCAGTACTTC
CASRPRTSTGPSYEQYF
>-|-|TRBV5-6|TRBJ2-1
TGTGCCAGCAGCTACGAGCGGGATGAGCAGTTCTTC
CASSYERDEQFF
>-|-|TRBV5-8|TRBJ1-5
TGTGCCAGCAGCTTTAAGGGGGTAGGGGATCAGCCCCAGCATTTT
CASSFKGVGDQPQHF
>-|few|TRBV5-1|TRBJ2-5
TGCGCCAGCAGCTTTCCGGGTCAGGGGCCGAGAGAGACCCAGTACTTC
CASSFPGQGPRETQYF
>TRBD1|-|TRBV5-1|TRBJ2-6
TGCGCCAGCAGCTTGGTCGGACAGGCGAGCTCTGGGGCCAACGTCCTGACTTTC
CASSLVGQASSGANVLTF
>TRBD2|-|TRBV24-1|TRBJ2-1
TGTGCCACCAGTGTCCCGGGAGGGTATGAGCAGTTCTTC
CATSVPGGYEQFF
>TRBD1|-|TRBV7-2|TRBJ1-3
TGTGCCAGCAGCTCTAGGACAGGGGACTCTGGAAACACCATATATTTT
CASSSRTGDSGNTIYF
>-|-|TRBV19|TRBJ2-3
TGTGCCAGTAGTCCGGACAGCAGCACAGATACGCAGTATTTT
CASSPDSSTDTQYF
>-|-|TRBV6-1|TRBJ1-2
TGTGCCAGCAGTGACAGGGCGTATGGCTACACCTTC
CASSDRAYGYTF
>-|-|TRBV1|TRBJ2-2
TGCACCAGCAGCCAAGTCGCGAACACCGGGGAGCTGTTTTTT
CTSSQVANTGELFF
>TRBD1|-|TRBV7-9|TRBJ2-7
TGTGCCAGCAGCTTAATAGGGACAGGGACCTACGAGCAGTACTTC
CASSLIGTGTYEQYF
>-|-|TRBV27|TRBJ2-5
TGTGCCAGCAGTTCAGAACAGGGACGGCAAGAGACCCAGTACTTC
CASSSEQGRQETQYF
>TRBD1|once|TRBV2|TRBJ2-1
TGTGCCAGCAGCGAGGACAGGGGTTTATACAATGAGCAGTTCTTC
CASSEDRGLYNEQFF
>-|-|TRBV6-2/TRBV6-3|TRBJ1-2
TGTGCCAGCAGTTATCGGTTGGGTCTAGTACGCTACACCTTC
CASSYRLGLVRYTF